This T cell receptor (beta chain) appears in the sequencing data of a study of naive and memory T cell subsets. After the first PCR, alpha and beta chain libraries were processed separately. In this sample, this clonotype turned up a few times. An equimolar mix of two oligonucleotides served as the beta constant-region primer for TRBC1 and TRBC2. MiXCR, run by TCRdb on the UMI-ligation and nested PCR reads, gives a single entry per CDR3 protein. The table has 130,000 to 150,000 distinct CDR3 sequences, over 15% seen once; the top ten hold 0.14% to 0.15%. The sequencing input was naive CD4+ T cells from blood. The source of this sequence is a human donor in good health.

In DNA, the CDR3 is TGTGCCAGCAGCTTAAATTCCGGGAGCTACGAGCAGTACTTC. Translation gives CASSLNSGSYEQYF. The chain combines TRBV7-9 with TRBJ2-7; TRBD2 might be the D (6 bases). V was pared by 2 bases and J by 3 bases, with 11 bases between. CDR3 length: 14 amino acids. In germline, CDR1 is SEHNR, CDR2 FQNEAQ (reference sequence).